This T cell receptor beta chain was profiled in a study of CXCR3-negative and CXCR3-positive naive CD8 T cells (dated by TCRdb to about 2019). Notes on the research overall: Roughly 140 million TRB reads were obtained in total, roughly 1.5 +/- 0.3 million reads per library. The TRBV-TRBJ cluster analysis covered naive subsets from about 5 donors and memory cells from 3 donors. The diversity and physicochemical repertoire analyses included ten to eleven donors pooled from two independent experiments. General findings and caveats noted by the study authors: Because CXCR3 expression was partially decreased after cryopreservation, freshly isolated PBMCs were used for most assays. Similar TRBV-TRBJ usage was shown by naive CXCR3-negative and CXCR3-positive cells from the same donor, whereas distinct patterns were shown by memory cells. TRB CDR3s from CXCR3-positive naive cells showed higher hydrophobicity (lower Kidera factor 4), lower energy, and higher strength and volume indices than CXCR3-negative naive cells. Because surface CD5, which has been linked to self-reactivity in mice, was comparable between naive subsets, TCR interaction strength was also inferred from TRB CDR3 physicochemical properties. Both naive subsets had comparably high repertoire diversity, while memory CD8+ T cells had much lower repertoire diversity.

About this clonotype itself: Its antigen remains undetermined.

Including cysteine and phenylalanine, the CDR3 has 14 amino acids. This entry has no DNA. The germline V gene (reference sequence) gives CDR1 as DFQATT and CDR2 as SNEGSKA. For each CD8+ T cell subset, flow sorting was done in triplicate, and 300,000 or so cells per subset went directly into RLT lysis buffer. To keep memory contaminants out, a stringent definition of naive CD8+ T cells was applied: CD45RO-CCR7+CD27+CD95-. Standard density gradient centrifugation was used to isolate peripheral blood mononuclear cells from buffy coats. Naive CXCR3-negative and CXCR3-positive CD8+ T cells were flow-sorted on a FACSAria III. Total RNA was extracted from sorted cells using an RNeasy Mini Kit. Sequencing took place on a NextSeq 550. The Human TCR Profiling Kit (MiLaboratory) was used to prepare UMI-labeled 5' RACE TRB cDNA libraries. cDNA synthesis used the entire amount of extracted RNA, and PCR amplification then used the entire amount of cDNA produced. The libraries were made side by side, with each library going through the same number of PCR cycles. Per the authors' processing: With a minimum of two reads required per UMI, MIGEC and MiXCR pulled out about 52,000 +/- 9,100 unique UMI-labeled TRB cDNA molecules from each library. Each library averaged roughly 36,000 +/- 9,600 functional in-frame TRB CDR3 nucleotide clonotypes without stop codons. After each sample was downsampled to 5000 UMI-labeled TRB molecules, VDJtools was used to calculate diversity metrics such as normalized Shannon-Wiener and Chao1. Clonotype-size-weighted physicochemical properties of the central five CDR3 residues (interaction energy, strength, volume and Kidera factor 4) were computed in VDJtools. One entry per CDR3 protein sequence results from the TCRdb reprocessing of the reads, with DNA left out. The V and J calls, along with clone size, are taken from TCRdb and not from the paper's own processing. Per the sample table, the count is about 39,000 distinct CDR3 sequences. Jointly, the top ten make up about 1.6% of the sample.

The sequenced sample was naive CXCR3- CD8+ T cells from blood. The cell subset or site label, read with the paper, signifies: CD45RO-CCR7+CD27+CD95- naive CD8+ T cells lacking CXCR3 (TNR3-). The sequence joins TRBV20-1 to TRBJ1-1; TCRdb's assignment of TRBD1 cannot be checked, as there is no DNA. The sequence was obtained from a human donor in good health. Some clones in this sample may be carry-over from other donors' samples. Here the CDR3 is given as CSASKQGESTEAFF.